A selection of T cell receptor beta chains follows, all from one sample in a study of post-analysis software for immune sequencing data. TCRdb independently ran MiXCR on the PCR reads; one entry per CDR3 protein. The table includes roughly 700,000 distinct CDR3 sequences, 25% to 30% detected once. Sequencing was carried out using blood. Receptor source: a girl aged 10-17 years with multiple sclerosis. Each CDR3 is given without its conserved first and last residue. The D gene is left open where the match is weak.

d_gene: TRBD2
v_gene: TRBV6-6
j_gene: TRBJ2-7
CDR3aa: ASKGTSPDEQY

d_gene: NA
v_gene: TRBV28
j_gene: TRBJ2-3
CDR3aa: ASRGLSAFAVDTQY

d_gene: TRBD1
v_gene: TRBV11-2
j_gene: TRBJ2-3
CDR3aa: ASRRTGGDTQY

d_gene: TRBD1
v_gene: TRBV28
j_gene: TRBJ2-7
CDR3aa: ASSPNGIDRAREQY

d_gene: NA
v_gene: TRBV20-1
j_gene: TRBJ2-1
CDR3aa: SARDGSMASPF

d_gene: TRBD1
v_gene: TRBV6-5
j_gene: TRBJ1-6
CDR3aa: ASSYPPRTGSSPLH

d_gene: TRBD2
v_gene: TRBV7-8
j_gene: TRBJ2-1
CDR3aa: ASSPDLAGLKLRTSYNEQF

d_gene: TRBD1
v_gene: TRBV5-1
j_gene: TRBJ1-1
CDR3aa: ASSTQGRPTEAF

d_gene: TRBD2
v_gene: TRBV20-1
j_gene: TRBJ2-5
CDR3aa: SAREELAGVETQY

d_gene: TRBD1
v_gene: TRBV6-5
j_gene: TRBJ1-6
CDR3aa: ASSLMTGARYNSPLH

d_gene: TRBD1
v_gene: TRBV6-2/TRBV6-3
j_gene: TRBJ2-1
CDR3aa: ASSDHTGAYEQF

d_gene: NA
v_gene: TRBV20-1
j_gene: NA
CDR3aa: SATDPSRQETQY

d_gene: NA
v_gene: TRBV3-1
j_gene: TRBJ2-2
CDR3aa: ATQGGPRAGELF

d_gene: NA
v_gene: TRBV20-1
j_gene: TRBJ2-7
CDR3aa: SARDPGGNSYEQY

d_gene: TRBD2
v_gene: TRBV5-1
j_gene: TRBJ2-7
CDR3aa: ASSLGGTTTFYEQY

d_gene: TRBD2
v_gene: TRBV7-2
j_gene: TRBJ2-1
CDR3aa: ASSRQSGNPNEQF

d_gene: NA
v_gene: TRBV9
j_gene: TRBJ1-2
CDR3aa: ASSVDHNYGYT

d_gene: NA
v_gene: TRBV9
j_gene: TRBJ2-1
CDR3aa: ASSVVGVGYNEQF

d_gene: NA
v_gene: TRBV20-1
j_gene: TRBJ1-5
CDR3aa: SASGGVGQPQH

d_gene: TRBD2
v_gene: TRBV7-2
j_gene: TRBJ2-5
CDR3aa: ASSLYQRGAAATQY

d_gene: NA
v_gene: TRBV29-1
j_gene: TRBJ1-2
CDR3aa: SVGPGHPWEGYT

d_gene: NA
v_gene: TRBV5-1
j_gene: TRBJ2-2
CDR3aa: ASSLVRRAEKNTGELF

d_gene: NA
v_gene: TRBV12-3/TRBV12-4
j_gene: TRBJ1-5
CDR3aa: ASSFITGSNQPQH

d_gene: NA
v_gene: TRBV29-1
j_gene: TRBJ2-5
CDR3aa: SVVNSRRDETQY

d_gene: TRBD2
v_gene: TRBV3-1
j_gene: TRBJ2-5
CDR3aa: ASSHGAGGPETQY